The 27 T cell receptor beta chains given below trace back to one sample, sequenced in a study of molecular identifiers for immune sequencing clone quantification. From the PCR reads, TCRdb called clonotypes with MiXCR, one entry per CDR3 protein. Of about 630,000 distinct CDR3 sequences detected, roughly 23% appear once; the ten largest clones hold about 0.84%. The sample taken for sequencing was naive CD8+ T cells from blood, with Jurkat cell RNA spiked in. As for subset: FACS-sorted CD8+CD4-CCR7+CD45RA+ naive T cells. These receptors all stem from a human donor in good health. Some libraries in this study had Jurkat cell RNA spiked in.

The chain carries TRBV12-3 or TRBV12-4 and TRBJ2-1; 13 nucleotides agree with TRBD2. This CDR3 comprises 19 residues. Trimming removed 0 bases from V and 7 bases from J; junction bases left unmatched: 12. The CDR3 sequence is CASSLAGLAGRTPGNEQFF. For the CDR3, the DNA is TGTGCCAGCAGTTTAGCGGGACTAGCGGGGAGAACGCCCGGGAATGAGCAGTTCTTC.

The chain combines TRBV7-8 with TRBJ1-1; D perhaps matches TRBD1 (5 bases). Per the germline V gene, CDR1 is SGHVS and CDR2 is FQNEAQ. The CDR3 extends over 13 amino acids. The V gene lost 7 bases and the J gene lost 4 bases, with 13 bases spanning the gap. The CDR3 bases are TGTGCCAGCACCTGGGGGTTGCGCACTGAAGCTTTCTTT. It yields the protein CASTWGLRTEAFF.

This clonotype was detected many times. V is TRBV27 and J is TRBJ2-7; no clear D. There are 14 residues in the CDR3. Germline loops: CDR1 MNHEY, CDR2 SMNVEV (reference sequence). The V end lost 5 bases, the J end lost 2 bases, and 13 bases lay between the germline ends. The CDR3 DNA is TGTGCCAGCAGTACCTTTGTCGGCCCCTACGAGCAGTACTTC. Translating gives CASSTFVGPYEQYF.

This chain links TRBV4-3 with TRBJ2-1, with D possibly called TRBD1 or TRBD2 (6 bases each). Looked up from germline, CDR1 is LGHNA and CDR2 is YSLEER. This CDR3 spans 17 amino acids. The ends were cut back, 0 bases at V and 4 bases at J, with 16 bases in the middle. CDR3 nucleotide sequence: TGCGCCAGCAGCCAAGATCCGGGCAGGGGAGGATACAATGAGCAGTTCTTC. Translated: CASSQDPGRGGYNEQFF.

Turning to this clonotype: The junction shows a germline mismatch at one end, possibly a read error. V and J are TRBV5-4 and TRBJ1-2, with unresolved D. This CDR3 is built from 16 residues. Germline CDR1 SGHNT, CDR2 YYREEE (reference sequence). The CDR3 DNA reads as TGCGCCTGCAGCCAAGATGTTACGGGAGCTAACTATGACTACACCTTC. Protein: CACSQDVTGANYDYTF.

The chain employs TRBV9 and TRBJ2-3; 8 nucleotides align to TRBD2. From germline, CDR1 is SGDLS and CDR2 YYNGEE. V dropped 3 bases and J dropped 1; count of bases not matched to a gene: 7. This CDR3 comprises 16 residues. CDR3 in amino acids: CASSASSGWGTDTQYF. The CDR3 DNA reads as TGTGCCAGCAGCGCCTCTAGCGGGTGGGGCACAGATACGCAGTATTTT.

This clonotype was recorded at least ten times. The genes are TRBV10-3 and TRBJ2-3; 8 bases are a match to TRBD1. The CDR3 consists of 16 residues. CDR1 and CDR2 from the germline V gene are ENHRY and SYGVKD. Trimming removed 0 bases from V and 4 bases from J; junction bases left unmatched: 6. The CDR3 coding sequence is TGTGCCATCAGTGAGTCGTCAGGGGGCTCATCAGATACGCAGTATTTT. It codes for CAISESSGGSSDTQYF.

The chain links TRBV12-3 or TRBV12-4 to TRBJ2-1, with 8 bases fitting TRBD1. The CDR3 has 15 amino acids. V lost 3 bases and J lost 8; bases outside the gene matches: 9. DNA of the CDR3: TGTGCCAGCAGTTTTCTCGGGACAGGCGTCGATGAGCAGTTCTTC. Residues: CASSFLGTGVDEQFF.

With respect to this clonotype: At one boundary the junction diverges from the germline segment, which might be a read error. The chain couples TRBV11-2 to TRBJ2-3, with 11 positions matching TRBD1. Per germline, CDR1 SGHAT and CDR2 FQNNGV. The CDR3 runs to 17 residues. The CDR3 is CANSPSGDRGSTNTQYF. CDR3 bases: TGTGCCAACAGCCCCAGCGGGGACAGGGGGTCCACAAATACGCAGTATTTT. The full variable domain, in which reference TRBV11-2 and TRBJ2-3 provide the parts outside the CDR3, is EAGVAQSPRYKIIEKRQSVAFWCNPISGHATLYWYQQILGQGPKLLIQFQNNGVVDDSQLPKDRFSAERLKGVDSTLKIQPAKLEDSAVYLCANSPSGDRGSTNTQYFGPGTRLTVL.

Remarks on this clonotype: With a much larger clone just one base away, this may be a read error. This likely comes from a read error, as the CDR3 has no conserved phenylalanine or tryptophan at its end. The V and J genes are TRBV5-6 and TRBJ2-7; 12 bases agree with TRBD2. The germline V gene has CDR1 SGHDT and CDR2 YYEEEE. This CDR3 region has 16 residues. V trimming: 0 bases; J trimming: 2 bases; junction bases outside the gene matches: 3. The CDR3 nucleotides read TGTGCCAGCAGCTTGGACGGACTAGCGGGGCCCTACGAGCAGTACCTC. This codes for CASSLDGLAGPYEQYL.

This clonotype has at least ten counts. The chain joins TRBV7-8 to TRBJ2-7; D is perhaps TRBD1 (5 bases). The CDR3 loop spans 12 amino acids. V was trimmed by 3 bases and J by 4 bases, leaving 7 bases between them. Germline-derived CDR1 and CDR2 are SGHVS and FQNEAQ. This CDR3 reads CASSFTGYEQYF. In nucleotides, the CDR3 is TGTGCCAGCAGCTTCACAGGATACGAGCAGTACTTC.

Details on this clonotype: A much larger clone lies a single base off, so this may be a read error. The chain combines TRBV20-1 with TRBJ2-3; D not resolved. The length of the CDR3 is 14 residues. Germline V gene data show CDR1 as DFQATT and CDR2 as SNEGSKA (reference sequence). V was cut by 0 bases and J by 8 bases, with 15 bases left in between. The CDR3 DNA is TGCAGTGCTAGAGACGATCTACGCGCAGGTACGCAGTATTTT. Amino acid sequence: CSARDDLRAGTQYF.

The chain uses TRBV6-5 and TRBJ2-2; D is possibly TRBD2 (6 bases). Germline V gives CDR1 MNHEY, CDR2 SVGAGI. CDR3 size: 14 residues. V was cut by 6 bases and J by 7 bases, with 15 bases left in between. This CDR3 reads CASSPIHGSGELFF. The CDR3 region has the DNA TGTGCCAGCAGCCCCATCCACGGGAGCGGGGAGCTGTTTTTT.

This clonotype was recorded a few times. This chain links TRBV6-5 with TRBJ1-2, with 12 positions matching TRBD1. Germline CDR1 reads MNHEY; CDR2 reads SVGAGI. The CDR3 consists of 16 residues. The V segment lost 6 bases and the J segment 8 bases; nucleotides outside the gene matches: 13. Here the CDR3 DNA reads TGTGCCAGCAGCTATCGTCCGGGACAGGGGGCGTTGGGCTACACCTTC. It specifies CASSYRPGQGALGYTF.

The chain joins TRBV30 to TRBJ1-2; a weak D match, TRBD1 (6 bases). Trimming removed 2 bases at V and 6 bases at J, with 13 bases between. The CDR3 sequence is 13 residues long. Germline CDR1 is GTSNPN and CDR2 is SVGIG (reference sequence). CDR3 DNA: TGTGCCTGGAGTACTACAGGGTCCGATGGCTACACCTTC. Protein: CAWSTTGSDGYTF.

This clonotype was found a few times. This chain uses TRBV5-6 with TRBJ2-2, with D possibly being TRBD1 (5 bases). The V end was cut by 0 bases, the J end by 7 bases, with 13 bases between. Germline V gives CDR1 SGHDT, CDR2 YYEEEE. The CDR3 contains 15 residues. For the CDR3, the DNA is TGTGCCAGCAGCTTGGATCTTGGGGCTAGCGGGGAGCTGTTTTTT. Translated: CASSLDLGASGELFF. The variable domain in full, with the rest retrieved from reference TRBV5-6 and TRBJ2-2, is DAGVTQSPTHLIKTRGQQVTLRCSPKSGHDTVSWYQQALGQGPQFIFQYYEEEERQRGNFPDRFSGHQFPNYSSELNVNALLLGDSALYLCASSLDLGASGELFFGEGSRLTVL.

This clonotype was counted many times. The CDR3 protein is CASSPRDRGSQETQYF. CDR3 nucleotides: TGTGCCAGCAGCCCCCGGGACAGGGGTTCTCAAGAGACCCAGTACTTC. The chain is built from TRBV7-6 and TRBJ2-5; 10 positions agree with TRBD1. V lost 5 bases to trimming and J lost 2 bases; unmatched junction nucleotides: 8. This CDR3 is 16 amino acids long. Per the germline V gene, CDR1 is SGHVS and CDR2 is FNYEAQ.

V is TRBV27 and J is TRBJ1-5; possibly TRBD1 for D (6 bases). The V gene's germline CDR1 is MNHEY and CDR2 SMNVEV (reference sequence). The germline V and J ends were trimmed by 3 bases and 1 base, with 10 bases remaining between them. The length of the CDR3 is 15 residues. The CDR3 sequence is CASSFNRESNQPQHF. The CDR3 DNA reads TGTGCCAGCAGTTTCAACAGGGAAAGCAATCAGCCCCAGCATTTT.

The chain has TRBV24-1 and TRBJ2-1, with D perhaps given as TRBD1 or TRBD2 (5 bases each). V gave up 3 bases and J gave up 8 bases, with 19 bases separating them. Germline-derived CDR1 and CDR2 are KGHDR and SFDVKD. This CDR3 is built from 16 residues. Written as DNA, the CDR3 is TGTGCCACCAGTGATCCCACCGGGACGTCTCTATATGAGCAGTTCTTC. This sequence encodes CATSDPTGTSLYEQFF.

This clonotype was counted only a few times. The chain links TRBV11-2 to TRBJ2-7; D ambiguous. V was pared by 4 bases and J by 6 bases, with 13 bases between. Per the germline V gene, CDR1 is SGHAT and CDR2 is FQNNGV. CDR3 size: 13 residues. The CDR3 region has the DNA TGTGCCAGCAGCTCCTCTCGGGTCCTCGAGCAGTACTTC. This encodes CASSSSRVLEQYF.

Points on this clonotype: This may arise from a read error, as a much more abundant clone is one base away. This CDR3 reads CASSQDRSLYQAQHF. The CDR3 nucleotides are TGCGCCAGCAGCCAAGACAGAAGCCTTTATCAGGCCCAGCATTTT. V and J are TRBV4-3 and TRBJ1-5, with D unresolved. The germline gives CDR1 LGHNA, CDR2 YSLEER. CDR3 length: 15 amino acids.

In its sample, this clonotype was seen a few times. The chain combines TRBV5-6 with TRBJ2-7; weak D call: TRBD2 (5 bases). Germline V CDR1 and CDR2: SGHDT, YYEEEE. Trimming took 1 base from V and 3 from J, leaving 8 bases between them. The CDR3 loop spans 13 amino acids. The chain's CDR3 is CASSLYSGYEQYF. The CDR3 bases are TGTGCCAGCAGCTTGTACAGCGGCTACGAGCAGTACTTC.

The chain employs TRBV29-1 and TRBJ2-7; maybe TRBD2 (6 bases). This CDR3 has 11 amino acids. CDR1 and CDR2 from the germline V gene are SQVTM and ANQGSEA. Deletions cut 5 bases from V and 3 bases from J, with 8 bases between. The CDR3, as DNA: TGCAGCGTTTGGAGGGGCTACGAGCAGTACTTC. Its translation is CSVWRGYEQYF.

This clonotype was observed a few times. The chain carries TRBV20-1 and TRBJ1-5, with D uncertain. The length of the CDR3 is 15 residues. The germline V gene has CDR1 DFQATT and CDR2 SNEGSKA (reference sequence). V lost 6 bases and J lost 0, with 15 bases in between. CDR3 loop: CSADSRVYSNQPQHF. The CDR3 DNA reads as TGCAGTGCAGATAGTAGGGTATATAGCAATCAGCCCCAGCATTTT.

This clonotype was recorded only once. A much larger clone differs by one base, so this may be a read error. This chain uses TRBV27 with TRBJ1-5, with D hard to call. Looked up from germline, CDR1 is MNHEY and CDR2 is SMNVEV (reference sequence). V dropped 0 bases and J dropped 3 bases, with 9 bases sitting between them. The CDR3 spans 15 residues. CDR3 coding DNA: TGTGCCAGCAGTTTATCAGGAGGTGTCAATCAGCCCCAGCATTTT. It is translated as CASSLSGGVNQPQHF.

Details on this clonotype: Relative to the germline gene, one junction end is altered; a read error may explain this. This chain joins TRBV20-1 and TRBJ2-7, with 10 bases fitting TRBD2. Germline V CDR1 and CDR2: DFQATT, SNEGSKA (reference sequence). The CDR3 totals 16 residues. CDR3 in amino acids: CSARVTLAGESYEQHF. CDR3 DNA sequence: TGCAGTGCTAGGGTGACCCTAGCGGGAGAGTCCTACGAGCAGCACTTC.

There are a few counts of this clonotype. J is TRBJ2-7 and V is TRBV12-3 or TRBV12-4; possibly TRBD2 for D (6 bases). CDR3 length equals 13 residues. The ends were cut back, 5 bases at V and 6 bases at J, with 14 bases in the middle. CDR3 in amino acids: CASSPEGSGEQYF. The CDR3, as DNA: TGTGCCAGCAGTCCGGAGGGATCCGGCGAGCAGTACTTC.